Listed below are T cell receptor beta chains from one sample, sequenced in a study of blood T cell repertoires in COVID-19. Method: immunoSEQ multiplex PCR; TCRdb's copy keeps in-frame clones and lacks some. The sample shows approximately 99,000 clones, approximately 87% of them seen only once. Sequencing was carried out using peripheral blood. Receptors originate from a human donor in a cohort sampled during active COVID-19. The CDR3 runs from the conserved cysteine through the conserved F or W. A D gene is named only where the DNA matches it firmly. Rows may omit the clone size; those that give it use once, few, many or a size class.

TGCGCCAGCAGCTTTACCGGGTTGGAAAGTACTGAAGCTTTCTTT	CASSFTGLESTEAFF	NA	TRBV5-1	TRBJ1-1	NA
TGTGCCAGCTCCCTCGACAGGGACCCTTACTATGGCTACACCTTC	CASSLDRDPYYGYTF	TRBD1	TRBV18	TRBJ1-2	NA
TGTGCCAGTAGTATCCGAACGGACAGGCCGAATTCACCCCTCCACTTT	CASSIRTDRPNSPLHF	TRBD1	TRBV19	TRBJ1-6	NA
TGTGCCAGCAGTTTGGGAGGGAGACAGCCCCAGCATTTT	CASSLGGRQPQHF	NA	TRBV12-3/TRBV12-4	TRBJ1-5	few
TGTGCCAGCAGTCGGGACAGTCTATCCTACGAGCAGTACTTC	CASSRDSLSYEQYF	TRBD1	TRBV27	TRBJ2-7	once
TGTGCCAGCAGCCCGAGCGGGGGAAGCTCCTACGAGCAGTACTTC	CASSPSGGSSYEQYF	TRBD2	TRBV9	TRBJ2-7	once
TGTGCCAGCATGCGGGACAGGGGGCCCTACGAGCAGTACTTC	CASMRDRGPYEQYF	TRBD1	TRBV2	TRBJ2-7	NA
TGTGCCAGCAGCTGGAGACTAGCGAAAGCCAAAAACATTCAGTACTTC	CASSWRLAKAKNIQYF	TRBD2	TRBV11-3	TRBJ2-4	NA
TGTGCCACCAGTGTGGCACCCCAGGTCGGAGGTGAGCAGTTCTTC	CATSVAPQVGGEQFF	NA	TRBV24-1	TRBJ2-1	NA
TGTGCCAGCAGGCTAGCGGGAGGAACCTACGAGCAGTACTTC	CASRLAGGTYEQYF	TRBD2	TRBV28	TRBJ2-7	NA
TGTGCCAGCTCACCGTTTACAGACCAAGAGACCCAGTACTTC	CASSPFTDQETQYF	NA	TRBV18	TRBJ2-5	NA
TGTGCCAGCAGGCCGGGACTAGCGGGGGCCACAGATACGCAGTATTTT	CASRPGLAGATDTQYF	TRBD2	TRBV5-6	TRBJ2-3	NA
TGTGCCAGCAGCCGTCTAGCGGGAGGTCCATACAATGAGCAGTTCTTC	CASSRLAGGPYNEQFF	TRBD2	TRBV14	TRBJ2-1	NA
TGTGCCAGCAGCGTGAGACTAGCCAGCAATGAGCAGTTCTTC	CASSVRLASNEQFF	TRBD2	TRBV9	TRBJ2-1	NA
TGCGCCAGCAGTCGCGGGGGGACTGAAGCTTTCTTT	CASSRGGTEAFF	NA	TRBV10-1	TRBJ1-1	NA
TGTGCCAGCGGCCTCGGGGTCTCATCCGGGGAGCTGTTTTTT	CASGLGVSSGELFF	NA	TRBV28	TRBJ2-2	NA
TGTGCCAGCAGCCCACACGGGGCGGGAGTAAACAATGAGCAGTTCTTC	CASSPHGAGVNNEQFF	TRBD2	TRBV9	TRBJ2-1	NA
TGCAGCGTTGGATTCAGCGAATCCTACGAGCAGTACTTC	CSVGFSESYEQYF	NA	TRBV29-1	TRBJ2-7	NA
TGCGCCAGCAGTGAGTATTTGGGGGCTGGGACTAGCGGGAGTAAAAACCGGGGAGCTGTTTTT	CASSEYLGAGTSGSKNRGAVF	TRBD2	TRBV10-1	TRBJ2-2	NA
TGTGCCAGCTCACCAAATGGAAGGCCGTCGGGCACTGAAGCTTTCTTT	CASSPNGRPSGTEAFF	NA	TRBV18	TRBJ1-1	NA
TGTGCCAGCAGTTTAGGACAGGAAGCCTACGAGCAGTACTTC	CASSLGQEAYEQYF	TRBD1	TRBV28	TRBJ2-7	once
TGCGCCAGCAGCTCGGGCCGGACTAGCGGTACCTACGAGCAGTACTTC	CASSSGRTSGTYEQYF	TRBD2	TRBV5-1	TRBJ2-7	many
TGTGCAAGTCGTTCACCGTCCGGGTCGAAGAGGCCCAATGAGCAGTTCTTC	CASRSPSGSKRPNEQFF	NA	TRBV12-2	TRBJ2-1	NA
TGTGCCAGCTCGATCCAGCCGGACTCCTTCGGCGAGCAGTACTTC	CASSIQPDSFGEQYF	NA	TRBV6-6	TRBJ2-7	NA
TGTGCCAGCAGTTTTACCGGGACTAGTTCCTGGCCACGAAAACCACCCAATGAGCAGTTCTTC	CASSFTGTSSWPRKPPNEQFF	TRBD2	TRBV28	TRBJ2-1	NA
TGCAGTGCTAGTTCGGTAGGGGGCGCGTCCGGGGCCAACGTCCTGACTTTC	CSASSVGGASGANVLTF	TRBD1	TRBV20-1	TRBJ2-6	NA
TGTGCCAGCAGCTTCCGGCGGGGAGAGGGCAATGAGCAGTTCTTC	CASSFRRGEGNEQFF	NA	TRBV7-2	TRBJ2-1	NA
TGTGCCAGCAGCCCGACAGAAAGTCCACGCGAGCAGTACTTC	CASSPTESPREQYF	NA	TRBV9	TRBJ2-7	once
TGTGCCAGCAGCCGAACAGGGGGCCTTGACTACGAGCAGTACTTC	CASSRTGGLDYEQYF	TRBD1	TRBV7-3	TRBJ2-7	NA
TGTGCCAGCAGTTTGGGACTAGCTGCGGAGCAGTTCTTC	CASSLGLAAEQFF	TRBD2	TRBV6-5	TRBJ2-1	NA
TGTGCCAGCAGCTTTTTAGAGGTAGCTGGGGCCAACGTCCTGACTTTC	CASSFLEVAGANVLTF	NA	TRBV5-6	TRBJ2-6	NA
TGTGCCAGCAGTTACTACGACCTCCGGTGGGACACAACCGGCGGCTATGGCTACACCTTC	CASSYYDLRWDTTGGYGYTF	NA	TRBV6-2/TRBV6-3	TRBJ1-2	NA
TGTGCCAGCAGCGAAGGGGACAGGGACGGTCAGCCCCAGCATTTT	CASSEGDRDGQPQHF	TRBD1	TRBV5-4	TRBJ1-5	few
TGTGCCAGCAGCGTAGCAGGGGGCGTAAGGTCCTACAATGAGCAGTTCTTC	CASSVAGGVRSYNEQFF	TRBD1	TRBV9	TRBJ2-1	NA
TGTGCCAGCAGTGAGACAGGTTCCTACGAGCAGTACTTC	CASSETGSYEQYF	NA	TRBV25-1	TRBJ2-7	NA
TGCGCCAGCAGCCGAGACAGGGACCAAGAGACCCAGTACTTC	CASSRDRDQETQYF	TRBD1	TRBV4-1	TRBJ2-5	NA